The following is a T cell receptor (beta chain) sequence with its context. Its recognized antigen is unknown. No clone much larger than this one lies a single base away; base qualities are absent. The immunoSEQ Assay, a bias-controlled multiplex PCR, was used to amplify TCRbeta CDR3 regions from genomic DNA. Per the source publication's procedure: Nucleated cell counts per sample were estimated from amplification of reference gene primers within the assay. Sequence reads were collapsed and filtered to measure the absolute abundance of every unique TCRbeta CDR3 rearrangement. Productive Simpson clonality was computed per sample as the square root of Simpson's diversity index over productive rearrangements. Imported from immuneACCESS, the table was reduced by TCRdb to in-frame sequences with V and J called. These copies leave out some clones; in studies compared against another copy, an unresolved V gene accounts for under half, and the cause of the remainder is not known. V, J and clone size are taken as reported in that table, and D and trimming were inferred from the DNA itself. For this sample the table gives roughly 49,000 clones, of which more than 90% were detected only once. Less than 10% of the sample rests with the top ten.

The data derive from a study of blood T cell repertoires in COVID-19 (dated by TCRdb to about 2020). For context, the study as a whole: Samples covering the acute and convalescent phases of COVID-19 were provided by collaborators in the United States, Italy and Spain. The material from the prospective study consisted of cDNA or gDNA derived from T cells, B-cell-depleted T cells, or PBMCs. Subjects who had been exposed to COVID-19, were actively infected with it, or had recovered from it provided the deeply sampled blood TCRbeta repertoires that made up the dataset. The repertoires were released in a freely available public database intended as a resource for research on the immune response to SARS-CoV-2. The samples were drawn from two sources: the first 160 participants of the ongoing ImmuneRACE study, and some 1,300 subjects contributed by 6 global collaborators. Nearly every sample came with metadata listing a de-identified subject ID, COVID-19 status, age in years and sex. Where available, HLA class I and class II types were taken from metadata supplied by the sample provider and were not determined by assay-based typing. General study outcomes and caveats: The amount of clinical and demographic metadata varied by source and participant and was provided uncurated.

Collaborating institutions collected whole blood in K2EDTA tubes following their own protocols. Collaborator samples were shipped for TCRbeta analysis as frozen whole blood, isolated PBMCs, or DNA extracted from either sample type. Sequenced sample: peripheral blood. This clonotype was obtained from a woman of 80 years or more with acute or convalescent COVID-19.

The CDR3 region reads CASSLRPQVDATNYGYTF. The nucleotide sequence is TGTGCCAGCAGCTTAAGGCCCCAGGTAGACGCGACCAACTATGGCTACACCTTC. The chain employs TRBV5-5 and TRBJ1-2, with no confidently assigned D gene. Its CDR3 holds 18 amino acids, cysteine through phenylalanine. Only the CDR3 part of the read is kept: 54 bases, read in frame from the first base. Based on the germline V gene (reference sequence), the CDR1 and CDR2 sequences are SGHKS and YYEKEE. Trimming removed 2 bases from V and 2 bases from J, leaving 22 bases between the germline ends.